This entry features one T cell receptor (beta chain) sequence. From germline, CDR1 is SNHLY and CDR2 FYNNEI. CDR3 length: 14 residues. V was pared by 3 bases and J by 0 bases, with 9 bases between. This record comes from a study of T cell changes during pregnancy in multiple sclerosis. The data were produced by immunoSEQ multiplex PCR, yet TCRdb's version contains in-frame clones alone and is incomplete. In the table there are over 45,000 clones, roughly nine tenths of which are singletons. The sequencing here drew on peripheral blood, taken in the first trimester of pregnancy. V and J are TRBV2 and TRBJ2-7; TRBD2 might be the D (6 bases). The TCR comes from a female donor in good health, enrolled as a control in a pregnancy study. CDR3 amino acids: CASSDGGSSYEQYF. In nucleotides, the CDR3 is TGTGCCAGCAGTGACGGAGGGAGCTCCTACGAGCAGTACTTC.